Listed here are 15 T cell receptor beta chains from one sample, sequenced in a study of blood T cells in healthy people across ages. A second about 6 to 11 cycle PCR used barcoded and J-beta primers. In TCRdb, the 5' RACE reads were re-called with MiXCR into one record per CDR3 protein. The sample lists 600,000 to 850,000 distinct CDR3 sequences; around a quarter were seen once. The sample was also reused in another study, on T cells of mothers and their children.

The sample taken for sequencing was blood. Receptor source: a boy between 10 and 17 years old in good health.

The chain is built from TRBV24-1 and TRBJ2-5; D is possibly TRBD2 (5 bases). Matching the DNA end better, TRBJ2-7 makes the J call doubtful. This CDR3 has 13 residues. Germline V gives CDR1 KGHDR, CDR2 SFDVKD. CDR3 residues: CATSDLGGYEQYF. CDR3 nucleotide sequence: TGTGCCACCAGTGATCTCGGAGGCTACGAGCAGTACTTC.

V is TRBV28 and J is TRBJ1-2, with 10 bases fitting TRBD1. This CDR3 is built from 15 residues. Germline V CDR1 and CDR2: MDHEN, SYDVKM. The J segment lost 3 bases and the V segment lost 6 bases, leaving 7 bases of the junction unmatched. The DNA of the CDR3 is TGTGCCAGCAGCTCGGGGACAGGGGTGGACTATGGCTACACCTTC. Amino acids: CASSSGTGVDYGYTF.

The rearrangement uses TRBV4-1 and TRBJ1-5; D is unresolved. This CDR3 spans 14 amino acids. V was shortened by 1 base and J by 4 bases, with 8 bases between the two germline ends. Germline V CDR1 and CDR2: MGHRA, YSYEKL. The CDR3 sequence: CASSQVRENQPQHF. For the CDR3, the DNA is TGCGCCAGCAGCCAAGTACGGGAAAATCAGCCCCAGCATTTT.

This clonotype showed up just a few times. V usage is TRBV5-1 and J usage is TRBJ2-7; 10 nucleotides agree with TRBD1. V trimming: 0 bases; J trimming: 5 bases; junction bases outside the gene matches: 2. The germline V gene encodes CDR1 SGHRS and CDR2 YFSETQ. The length of the CDR3 is 14 residues. The CDR3 is CASSLGTGGHEQYF. In DNA form, the CDR3 reads TGCGCCAGCAGCTTGGGGACAGGGGGACACGAGCAGTACTTC.

The rearrangement joins TRBV6-6 to TRBJ1-4, with a tentative D call TRBD1 (6 bases). The CDR3 is 14 amino acids. Germline CDR1 is MNHNY and CDR2 is SVGAGI (reference sequence). V lost 6 bases and J 5 bases, leaving 13 bases between the germline ends. CDR3 in amino acids: CASRTNQGNEKLFF. Here the CDR3 DNA reads TGTGCCAGCAGAACAAACCAGGGGAATGAAAAACTGTTTTTT.

This chain uses TRBV18 with TRBJ2-5; D perhaps matches TRBD1 (5 bases). The ends were cut back, 7 bases at V and 5 bases at J, with 14 bases in the middle. CDR3 size: 13 residues. In germline, CDR1 is KGHSH, CDR2 LQKENI. CDR3 DNA sequence: TGTGCCAGCTTTCCAGGGCCCCAGGAGACCCAGTACTTC. It yields the protein CASFPGPQETQYF.

This clonotype was observed a few times. The chain is built from TRBV5-1 and TRBJ1-4; TRBD1 might be the D (6 bases). CDR3 length: 14 residues. The germline V gene encodes CDR1 SGHRS and CDR2 YFSETQ. Trimming removed 0 bases from V and 8 bases from J, with 11 bases in between. The DNA of the CDR3 is TGCGCCAGCAGCTTGGAACAGGGTTCCGAAAAACTGTTTTTT. Protein: CASSLEQGSEKLFF.

This clonotype has only a few counts. The chain recombines TRBV7-3 with TRBJ2-1; 10 bases fit TRBD2. CDR1 and CDR2 (germline): SGHTA, FQGTGA. V dropped 6 bases and J dropped 7; count of bases not matched to a gene: 3. The CDR3 is 13 amino acids. Here the CDR3 reads CASSLAGANEQFF. The CDR3 DNA is TGTGCCAGCAGTCTAGCGGGGGCTAATGAGCAGTTCTTC.

The chain's CDR3 is CASSKTPPGQRLAEAYEQYF. The CDR3 nucleotides read TGTGCCAGCAGCAAAACCCCCCCGGGACAGAGACTAGCGGAGGCCTACGAGCAGTACTTC. J is TRBJ2-7 and V is TRBV21-1; the D segment call TRBD1 is taken from the table without a DNA check. TRBV21-1 is a documented pseudogene. This CDR3 spans 20 amino acids.

This clonotype has just a few counts. The chain links TRBV20-1 to TRBJ2-1; D is possibly TRBD1 (6 bases). CDR1 and CDR2 from the germline V gene are DFQATT and SNEGSKA (reference sequence). V was clipped by 3 bases and J by 0 bases, with 12 bases between them. This CDR3 is built from 15 residues. The CDR3 region has the DNA TGCAGTGCTAGGACAGGCAGCAGCTCCTACAATGAGCAGTTCTTC. Protein: CSARTGSSSYNEQFF.

The chain joins TRBV27 to TRBJ2-5; a possible D gene is TRBD2 (6 bases). Germline values: CDR1 MNHEY, CDR2 SMNVEV (reference sequence). Trimming took off 4 bases at V and 1 base at J, with 10 bases between the two ends. This CDR3 is built from 14 residues. For the CDR3, the DNA is TGTGCCAGCAGTTACCTTAGCGGCCAAGAGACCCAGTACTTC. Its protein is CASSYLSGQETQYF.

This clonotype was detected a few times. The conserved closing phenylalanine or tryptophan is absent in this CDR3, likely reflecting a read error. The chain has TRBV6-2 or TRBV6-3 and TRBJ2-7; D gene uncertain. The V and J ends lost 4 bases and 7 bases respectively, with 14 bases between them. This CDR3 spans 13 amino acids. The germline CDR1 and CDR2 sequences are MNHEY and SVGEGT. Here the CDR3 reads CASSSTELGEQYL. CDR3 sequence (DNA): TGTGCCAGCAGTTCCACCGAGCTCGGAGAGCAGTACCTC.

The sample holds a few counts of this clonotype. V is TRBV12-3 or TRBV12-4 and J is TRBJ2-1, with 7 bases matching TRBD2. This CDR3 has 15 residues. After removal of 7 bases from V and 2 bases from J, the junction contained 8 bases not matched to a gene. CDR3 sequence: CASNPAGVAYNEQFF. The CDR3 region has the DNA TGTGCCAGCAACCCCGCGGGGGTGGCCTACAATGAGCAGTTCTTC.

This chain links TRBV14 with TRBJ2-5; D ambiguous. The CDR3 totals 13 residues. Germline V gene data show CDR1 as SGHDN and CDR2 as FVKESK. V was shortened by 1 base and J by 8 bases, with 11 bases between the two germline ends. CDR3 DNA sequence: TGTGCCAGCAGCCAAGGTCGGTGGGATACCCAGTACTTC. Its translation is CASSQGRWDTQYF. The variable domain in full, with the rest retrieved from reference TRBV14 and TRBJ2-5, is EAGVTQFPSHSVIEKGQTVTLRCDPISGHDNLYWYRRVMGKEIKFLLHFVKESKQDESGMPNNRFLAERTGGTYSTLKVQPAELEDSGVYFCASSQGRWDTQYFGPGTRLLVL.

V and J are TRBV7-6 and TRBJ2-5, with D tentatively TRBD2 (6 bases). Per germline, CDR1 SGHVS and CDR2 FNYEAQ. The length of the CDR3 is 15 residues. The ends were cut back, 2 bases at V and 2 bases at J, with 12 bases in the middle. CDR3 protein: CASSLQFGRQETQYF. Here the CDR3 DNA reads TGTGCCAGCAGCTTACAATTCGGGAGACAAGAGACCCAGTACTTC.